One and the same sample provided the 20 T cell receptor beta chains below, sequenced in a study of blood T cell repertoires in COVID-19. Only in-frame clones appear in the TCRdb table, and some are missing; sequencing was by immunoSEQ multiplex PCR. Of under 300,000 clones in the sample, 86% were seen once. Sequences were obtained from peripheral blood. These receptors all come from a man aged 18 to 30 with active or convalescent COVID-19.

The gene calls are TRBV2 and TRBJ2-7; D may be TRBD1 (6 bases). Germline loops: CDR1 SNHLY, CDR2 FYNNEI. The CDR3 totals 13 residues. V was trimmed by 6 bases and J by 2 bases, leaving 11 bases between them. DNA of the CDR3: TGTGCCAGCAGACGGGACACTACCTACGAGCAGTACTTC. Its translation: CASRRDTTYEQYF. Filled out from reference TRBV2 and TRBJ2-7, the complete variable domain reads EPEVTQTPSHQVTQMGQEVILRCVPISNHLYFYWYRQILGQKVEFLVSFYNNEISEKSEIFDDQFSVERPDGSNFTLKIRSTKLEDSAMYFCASRRDTTYEQYFGPGTRLTVT.

This chain links TRBV19 with TRBJ2-3; D uncertain. V shed 3 bases and J shed 6 bases, with 7 bases lying between them. This CDR3 is built from 12 residues. The germline V gene encodes CDR1 LNHDA and CDR2 SQIVND (reference sequence). As DNA, the CDR3 is TGTGCCAGTAGTATCTGGCGGGATACGCAGTATTTT. As protein: CASSIWRDTQYF.

The chain joins TRBV11-2 to TRBJ2-7, with 9 bases matching TRBD2. This CDR3 is built from 17 residues. Germline CDR1 SGHAT, CDR2 FQNNGV. Losses at the gene ends were 2 bases for V and 7 bases for J; bases not matched to a gene: 15. For the CDR3, the DNA is TGTGCCAGCAGCTTATCCCCCCCGGGCGGGGGGGCGGGGGAGCAGTACTTC. Translation: CASSLSPPGGGAGEQYF.

This chain joins TRBV2 and TRBJ1-4, with D perhaps TRBD1 (5 bases). CDR3 length equals 15 residues. Germline-derived CDR1 and CDR2 are SNHLY and FYNNEI. V was pared by 7 bases and J by 5 bases, with 17 bases between. CDR3 in DNA: TGTGCCAGCAAATACCTGACAGTCGGGAATGAAAAACTGTTTTTT. This translates into CASKYLTVGNEKLFF.

The genes are TRBV11-2 and TRBJ1-1; D possibly corresponds to TRBD1 (6 bases). CDR3 length equals 13 residues. The V and J ends lost 3 bases and 10 bases respectively, with 15 bases between them. The germline CDR1 and CDR2 sequences are SGHAT and FQNNGV. The CDR3 DNA is TGTGCCAGCAGCTTTGAGGGGCAGGGGAGAGCTTTCTTT. Encoded protein: CASSFEGQGRAFF.

This sequence joins TRBV12-5 and TRBJ2-3; 11 bases match TRBD2. Germline V gene data show CDR1 as LGHNT and CDR2 as FRNRAP. The CDR3 consists of 15 residues. V was clipped by 3 bases and J by 2 bases; unmatched bases: 1. In nucleotides, the CDR3 is TGTGCTAGTGGTTTTAGCGGGAGGGTCACAGATACGCAGTATTTT. Its translation: CASGFSGRVTDTQYF.

This clone was observed a few times. V and J are TRBV5-6 and TRBJ2-7; 9 nucleotides match TRBD2. The CDR3 consists of 18 residues. V was pared by 0 bases and J by 0 bases, with 10 bases of the junction left unmatched. The germline V gene has CDR1 SGHDT and CDR2 YYEEEE. The CDR3 loop reads CASSLALAGVTSSYEQYF. In DNA form, the CDR3 reads TGTGCCAGCAGCTTGGCACTAGCGGGCGTGACCTCCTCCTACGAGCAGTACTTC. The complete variable domain, with remaining parts taken from reference TRBV5-6 and TRBJ2-7, reads DAGVTQSPTHLIKTRGQQVTLRCSPKSGHDTVSWYQQALGQGPQFIFQYYEEEERQRGNFPDRFSGHQFPNYSSELNVNALLLGDSALYLCASSLALAGVTSSYEQYFGPGTRLTVT.

The V and J genes are TRBV11-3 and TRBJ2-1; 10 bases agree with TRBD2. CDR1 and CDR2 from the germline V gene are SGHNT and YENEEA. The V gene end was trimmed by 4 bases and the J gene end by 0 bases; junction bases not matched to a gene: 3. The CDR3 has 16 residues. CDR3 region: CASSSRLAGSYNEQFF. Here the CDR3 DNA reads TGTGCCAGCAGCTCGCGACTAGCGGGCTCCTACAATGAGCAGTTCTTC.

The rearrangement joins TRBV11-2 to TRBJ2-7; tentatively, D is TRBD2 (7 bases). Germline V gene lookup returns CDR1 SGHAT and CDR2 FQNNGV. The CDR3 spans 15 residues. V was clipped by 5 bases and J by 5 bases, with 19 bases between them. This chain's CDR3 is CASSPSEGGADEQYF. The DNA of the CDR3 is TGTGCCAGCAGCCCTAGTGAAGGGGGGGCTGACGAGCAGTACTTC. The full variable domain, completed using reference TRBV11-2 and TRBJ2-7, is EAGVAQSPRYKIIEKRQSVAFWCNPISGHATLYWYQQILGQGPKLLIQFQNNGVVDDSQLPKDRFSAERLKGVDSTLKIQPAKLEDSAVYLCASSPSEGGADEQYFGPGTRLTVT.

The J gene is TRBJ1-2, the V gene TRBV9; D is possibly TRBD1 (6 bases). Trimming cost V 4 bases and J 2 bases, with 9 bases left between them. The CDR3 runs 13 residues. CDR1 and CDR2 (germline): SGDLS, YYNGEE. CDR3 nucleotide sequence: TGTGCCAGCAGCCCGCAGGGGAACTATGGCTACACCTTC. Protein: CASSPQGNYGYTF.

The chain has TRBV7-9 and TRBJ2-1; no firm D call. CDR3 length: 13 residues. The germline V gene encodes CDR1 SEHNR and CDR2 FQNEAQ (reference sequence). Trimming removed 3 bases from V and 7 bases from J, with 10 bases in between. CDR3 in DNA: TGTGCCAGCAGCTTGTCTTCCGGGAATGAGCAGTTCTTC. Its translation is CASSLSSGNEQFF.

This chain links TRBV19 with TRBJ2-1; a possible D gene is TRBD2 (6 bases). This CDR3 contains 16 residues. Between the trimmed V and J ends, which lost 6 bases and 0 bases, there was a span of 15 bases. CDR1 and CDR2 from the germline V gene are LNHDA and SQIVND (reference sequence). The CDR3 DNA reads TGTGCCAGTAGGCCTCTAGCGCTTAGCTCCTACAATGAGCAGTTCTTC. Translation gives CASRPLALSSYNEQFF.

The chain links TRBV4-1 to TRBJ1-5; no reliable D call. The V end lost 4 bases, the J end lost 0 bases, and 19 bases lay between the germline ends. The CDR3 is 18 amino acids. CDR1 is MGHRA and CDR2 is YSYEKL in the germline V gene. The CDR3 DNA is TGCGCCAGCAGCCCGACGAGGAGTCGGGTTGGTAGCAATCAGCCCCAGCATTTT. Translating gives CASSPTRSRVGSNQPQHF.

Remarks on this clone: The identical CDR3 is also encoded by other nucleotide sequences in the sample. V usage is TRBV5-4 and J usage is TRBJ2-1; TRBD1 agrees at 8 bases. CDR3 length: 15 residues. Trimming removed 0 bases from V and 4 bases from J; junction bases left unmatched: 3. Germline values: CDR1 SGHNT, CDR2 YYREEE (reference sequence). In DNA form, the CDR3 reads TGTGCCAGCAGCTTGGGCCAGGGGGCATACAATGAGCAGTTCTTC. It specifies CASSLGQGAYNEQFF.

This chain joins TRBV29-1 and TRBJ2-5; D gene uncertain. The V end was cut by 3 bases, the J end by 2 bases, with 7 bases between. The germline CDR1 and CDR2 sequences are SQVTM and ANQGSEA. The CDR3 runs 12 residues. The CDR3 sequence is CSVELQQETQYF. The CDR3 coding sequence is TGCAGCGTTGAGCTGCAGCAAGAGACCCAGTACTTC.

The chain recombines TRBV6-5 with TRBJ1-4, with 8 bases aligning to TRBD1. CDR3 size: 15 residues. Germline lookup yields CDR1 MNHEY and CDR2 SVGAGI. The ends lost 6 bases at V and 0 bases at J; junction bases unmatched: 3. For the CDR3, the DNA is TGTGCCAGCAGGGCGGGACAGGCAACTAATGAAAAACTGTTTTTT. Its translation is CASRAGQATNEKLFF.

This chain connects TRBV7-9 to TRBJ1-4; no definite D call. V was clipped by 3 bases and J by 5 bases, with 7 bases between them. The CDR3 spans 13 residues. Germline lookup yields CDR1 SEHNR and CDR2 FQNEAQ (reference sequence). CDR3: CASSFGGNEKLFF. The DNA of the CDR3 is TGTGCCAGCAGCTTCGGCGGGAATGAAAAACTGTTTTTT.

This chain joins TRBV3-1 (or the pseudogene TRBV3-2) and TRBJ2-5, with 9 bases that match TRBD2. This CDR3 region has 14 residues. V gave up 4 bases and J gave up 1 base; unmatched junction bases: 1. CDR1 LGHDT and CDR2 YNNKEL come from the germline V gene (reference sequence). CDR3 sequence reads: CASSLTSGQETQYF. The DNA for the CDR3 is TGTGCCAGCAGCCTGACTAGCGGCCAAGAGACCCAGTACTTC.

The V call is TRBV4-1, the J call TRBJ2-5; D is unresolved. Germline assignment: CDR1 MGHRA and CDR2 YSYEKL. V shed 0 bases and J shed 1 base, with 6 bases lying between them. The CDR3 has 14 amino acids. CDR3 in amino acids: CASSQDQFQETQYF. Written as DNA, the CDR3 is TGCGCCAGCAGCCAAGATCAATTCCAAGAGACCCAGTACTTC.

The V and J genes are TRBV19 and TRBJ2-7; tentative D call: TRBD1 (5 bases). V was cut by 0 bases and J by 6 bases, with 9 bases left in between. Germline assignment: CDR1 LNHDA and CDR2 SQIVND (reference sequence). The CDR3 is 13 residues long. The CDR3 sequence: CASSIDLQGEQYF. The DNA of the CDR3 is TGTGCCAGTAGTATAGACCTCCAGGGCGAGCAGTACTTC.